These 2 T cell receptor beta chains were sequenced from one sample in a study of OX40 agonist ivuxolimab in advanced cancers. TCRdb's table, derived via immunoSEQ multiplex PCR, lists solely in-frame clones and lacks some. Among more than 35,000 clones listed, more than 75% were seen once. Sequences were derived from CD4+ or CD8+ T cells sorted from blood, sampled in a trial of the OX40 agonist ivuxolimab. These receptors all stem from an adult with an advanced solid tumor such as melanoma, head and neck, liver or kidney cancer.

The chain couples TRBV7-6 to TRBJ2-2; the D is unclear. CDR1 is SGHVS and CDR2 is FNYEAQ in the germline V gene. Trimming shortened V by 0 bases and J by 5 bases, and 13 bases separated the two germline ends. The CDR3 spans 16 residues. The DNA of the CDR3 is TGTGCCAGCAGCTTAGCGATGTTTAGAGCGACCGGGGAGCTGTTTTTT. This codes for CASSLAMFRATGELFF.

The chain links TRBV5-8 to TRBJ2-2; 7 bases match TRBD2. The CDR3 is 17 amino acids. Germline loops: CDR1 SGHTS, CDR2 YDEGEE. After removal of 4 bases from V and 3 bases from J, the junction contained 12 bases not matched to a gene. The CDR3 sequence: CASSPPAGDKHTGELFF. CDR3 DNA sequence: TGTGCCAGCAGCCCTCCGGCGGGGGATAAACACACCGGGGAGCTGTTTTTT.